The T cell receptor beta chain under discussion was sequenced for a study of T-cell memory formation after mild COVID-19. Study conclusions and caveats: Clones that got smaller from day 15 to 85 had even CD4/CD8, while clones growing later tipped toward CD4+.

MiXCR, run by TCRdb on the 5' RACE reads, gives a single entry per CDR3 protein. Among about 320,000 distinct CDR3 sequences listed, around an eighth were seen once. The V gene's germline CDR1 is MDHEN and CDR2 SYDVKM. The CDR3 totals 12 residues. The V end was cut by 6 bases, the J end by 6 bases, with 9 bases between. In its sample, this clonotype was seen many times. What it binds is not known. V usage is TRBV28 and J usage is TRBJ1-5; D uncertain. Specimen: PBMCs or a T cell subset sorted from them (not recorded which). This TCR was recovered from a man aged 18 to 30 who had mild COVID-19 (a few samples of this study predate the infection). Cell type and time point are not known. CDR3 in DNA: TGTGCCAGCAGCTCCTCAGGTCAGCCCCAGCATTTT. It yields the protein CASSSSGQPQHF.